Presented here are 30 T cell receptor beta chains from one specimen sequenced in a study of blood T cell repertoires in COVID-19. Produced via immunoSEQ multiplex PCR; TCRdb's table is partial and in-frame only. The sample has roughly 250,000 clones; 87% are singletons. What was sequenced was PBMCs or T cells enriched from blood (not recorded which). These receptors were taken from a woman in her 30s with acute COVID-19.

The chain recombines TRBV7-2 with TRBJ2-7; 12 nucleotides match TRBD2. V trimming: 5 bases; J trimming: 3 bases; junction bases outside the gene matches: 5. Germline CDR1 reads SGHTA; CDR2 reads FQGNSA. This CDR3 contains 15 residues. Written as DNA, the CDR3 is TGTGCCAGCAGCCCTCGGACTAGCGGGATCTACGAGCAGTACTTC. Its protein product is CASSPRTSGIYEQYF.

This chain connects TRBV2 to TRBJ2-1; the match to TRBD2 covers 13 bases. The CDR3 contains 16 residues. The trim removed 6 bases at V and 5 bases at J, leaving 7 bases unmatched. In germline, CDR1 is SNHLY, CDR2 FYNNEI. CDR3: CASRARLAGGHNEQFF. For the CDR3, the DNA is TGTGCCAGCAGGGCCAGACTAGCGGGAGGCCACAATGAGCAGTTCTTC. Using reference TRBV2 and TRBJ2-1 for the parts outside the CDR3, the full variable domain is EPEVTQTPSHQVTQMGQEVILRCVPISNHLYFYWYRQILGQKVEFLVSFYNNEISEKSEIFDDQFSVERPDGSNFTLKIRSTKLEDSAMYFCASRARLAGGHNEQFFGPGTRLTVL.

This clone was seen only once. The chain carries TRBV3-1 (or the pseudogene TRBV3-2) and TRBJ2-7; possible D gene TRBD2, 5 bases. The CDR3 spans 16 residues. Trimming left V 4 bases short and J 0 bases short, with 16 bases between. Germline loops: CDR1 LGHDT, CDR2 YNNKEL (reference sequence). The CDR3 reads CASSRGILSASYEQYF. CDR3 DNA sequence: TGTGCCAGCAGCCGAGGGATTTTATCGGCCTCCTACGAGCAGTACTTC.

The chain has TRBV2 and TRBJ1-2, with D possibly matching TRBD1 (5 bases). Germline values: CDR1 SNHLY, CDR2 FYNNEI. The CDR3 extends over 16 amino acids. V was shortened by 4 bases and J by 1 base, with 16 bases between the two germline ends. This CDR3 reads CASSVGQRNHNYGYTF. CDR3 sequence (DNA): TGTGCCAGCAGTGTGGGGCAGCGAAACCATAACTATGGCTACACCTTC.

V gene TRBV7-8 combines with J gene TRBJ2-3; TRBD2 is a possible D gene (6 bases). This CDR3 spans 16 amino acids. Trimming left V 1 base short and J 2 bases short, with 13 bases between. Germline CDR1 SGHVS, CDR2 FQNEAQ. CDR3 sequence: CASSLGWDSSTDTQYF. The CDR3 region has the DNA TGTGCCAGCAGCTTAGGTTGGGACTCGTCCACAGATACGCAGTATTTT.

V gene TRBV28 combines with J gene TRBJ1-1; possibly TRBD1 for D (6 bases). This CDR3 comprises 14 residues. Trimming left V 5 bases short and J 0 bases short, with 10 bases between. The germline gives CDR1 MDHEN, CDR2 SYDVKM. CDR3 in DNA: TGTGCCAGCAGTCCGAGGACAGTGAACACTGAAGCTTTCTTT. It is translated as CASSPRTVNTEAFF.

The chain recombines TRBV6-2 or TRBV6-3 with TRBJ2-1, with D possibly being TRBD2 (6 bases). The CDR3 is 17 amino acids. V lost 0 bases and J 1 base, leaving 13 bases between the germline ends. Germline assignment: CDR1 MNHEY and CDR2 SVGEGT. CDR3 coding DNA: TGTGCCAGCAGTTACTCGATAGGCGGGGCTTCCTACAATGAGCAGTTCTTC. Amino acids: CASSYSIGGASYNEQFF.

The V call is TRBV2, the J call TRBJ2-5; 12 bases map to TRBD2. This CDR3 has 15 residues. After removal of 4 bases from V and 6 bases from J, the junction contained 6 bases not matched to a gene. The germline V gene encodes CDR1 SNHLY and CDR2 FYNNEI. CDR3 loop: CASSASGGAIKTQYF. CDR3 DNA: TGTGCCAGCAGTGCTAGCGGGGGGGCTATAAAGACCCAGTACTTC.

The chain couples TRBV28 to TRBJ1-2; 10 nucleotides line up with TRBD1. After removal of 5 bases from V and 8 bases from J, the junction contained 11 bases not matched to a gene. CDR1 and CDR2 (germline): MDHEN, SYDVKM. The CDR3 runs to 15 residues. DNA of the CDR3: TGTGCCAGCAGTCAACCCACGACAGGGGGCTGGGGCTACACCTTC. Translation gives CASSQPTTGGWGYTF.

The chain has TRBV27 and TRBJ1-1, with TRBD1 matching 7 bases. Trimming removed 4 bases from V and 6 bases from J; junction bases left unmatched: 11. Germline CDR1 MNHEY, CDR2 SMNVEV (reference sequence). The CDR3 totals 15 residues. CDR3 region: CASSSLTTGSAEAFF. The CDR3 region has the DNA TGTGCCAGCAGTTCCTTGACGACAGGGAGCGCTGAAGCTTTCTTT.

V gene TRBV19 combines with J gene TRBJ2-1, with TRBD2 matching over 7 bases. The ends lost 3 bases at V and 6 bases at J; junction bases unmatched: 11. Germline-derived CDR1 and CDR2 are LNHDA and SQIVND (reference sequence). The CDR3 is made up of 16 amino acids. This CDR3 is CASSIPGGAGSNEQFF. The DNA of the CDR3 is TGTGCCAGTAGTATCCCCGGGGGAGCGGGGTCCAATGAGCAGTTCTTC.

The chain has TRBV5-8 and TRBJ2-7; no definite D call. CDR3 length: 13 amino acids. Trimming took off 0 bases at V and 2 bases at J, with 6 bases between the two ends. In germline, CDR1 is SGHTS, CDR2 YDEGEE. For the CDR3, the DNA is TGTGCCAGCAGCTTGGCAGTTACCTACGAGCAGTACTTC. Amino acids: CASSLAVTYEQYF. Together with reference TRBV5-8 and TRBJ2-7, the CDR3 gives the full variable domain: EAGVTQSPTHLIKTRGQQATLRCSPISGHTSVYWYQQALGLGLQFLLWYDEGEERNRGNFPPRFSGRQFPNYSSELNVNALELEDSALYLCASSLAVTYEQYFGPGTRLTVT.

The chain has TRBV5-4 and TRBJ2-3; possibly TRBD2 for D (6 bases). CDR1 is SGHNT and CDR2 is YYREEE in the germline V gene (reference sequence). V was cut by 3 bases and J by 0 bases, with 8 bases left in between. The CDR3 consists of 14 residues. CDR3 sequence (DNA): TGTGCCAGCAGCTCGGGAGCCAGCACAGATACGCAGTATTTT. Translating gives CASSSGASTDTQYF.

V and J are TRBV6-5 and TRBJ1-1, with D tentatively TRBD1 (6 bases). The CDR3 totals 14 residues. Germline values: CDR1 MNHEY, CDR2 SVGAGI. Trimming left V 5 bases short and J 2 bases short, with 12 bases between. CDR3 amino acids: CASSPTGPNTEAFF. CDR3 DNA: TGTGCCAGCAGTCCGACAGGACCAAACACTGAAGCTTTCTTT.

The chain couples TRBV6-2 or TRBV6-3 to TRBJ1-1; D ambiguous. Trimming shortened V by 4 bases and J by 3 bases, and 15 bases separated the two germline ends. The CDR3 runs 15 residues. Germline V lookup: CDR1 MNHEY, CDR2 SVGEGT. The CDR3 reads CASSFVTWADTEAFF. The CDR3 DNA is TGTGCCAGCAGTTTCGTCACTTGGGCCGACACTGAAGCTTTCTTT.

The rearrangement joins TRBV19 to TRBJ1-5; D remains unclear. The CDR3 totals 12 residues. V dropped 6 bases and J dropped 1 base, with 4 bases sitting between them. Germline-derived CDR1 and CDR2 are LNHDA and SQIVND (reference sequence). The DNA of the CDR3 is TGTGCCAGTAGAGCCAGCAATCAGCCCCAGCATTTT. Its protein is CASRASNQPQHF.

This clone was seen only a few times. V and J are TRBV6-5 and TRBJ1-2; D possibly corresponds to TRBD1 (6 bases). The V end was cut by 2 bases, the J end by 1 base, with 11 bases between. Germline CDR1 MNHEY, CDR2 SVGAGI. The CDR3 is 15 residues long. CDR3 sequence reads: CASSYDHRDNYGYTF. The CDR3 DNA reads TGTGCCAGCAGTTACGATCACAGGGATAACTATGGCTACACCTTC.

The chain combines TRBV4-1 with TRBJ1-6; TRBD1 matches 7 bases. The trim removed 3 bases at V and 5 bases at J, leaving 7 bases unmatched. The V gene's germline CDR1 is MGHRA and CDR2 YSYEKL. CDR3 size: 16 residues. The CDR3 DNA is TGCGCCAGCAGCCAGCAGACAGGGAGCCATAATTCACCCCTCCACTTT. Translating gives CASSQQTGSHNSPLHF.

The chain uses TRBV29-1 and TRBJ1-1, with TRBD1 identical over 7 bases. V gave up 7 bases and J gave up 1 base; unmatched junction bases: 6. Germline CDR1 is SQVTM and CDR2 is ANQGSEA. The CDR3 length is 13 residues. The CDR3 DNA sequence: TGCAGCGCAACAGGGGACTCGAACACTGAAGCTTTCTTT. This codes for CSATGDSNTEAFF.

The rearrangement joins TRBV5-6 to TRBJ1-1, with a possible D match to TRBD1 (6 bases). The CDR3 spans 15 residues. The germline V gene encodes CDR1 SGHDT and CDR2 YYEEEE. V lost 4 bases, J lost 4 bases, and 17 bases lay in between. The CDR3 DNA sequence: TGTGCCAGCAGCCGGGGGGGCATTCGAGGCACTGAAGCTTTCTTT. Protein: CASSRGGIRGTEAFF.

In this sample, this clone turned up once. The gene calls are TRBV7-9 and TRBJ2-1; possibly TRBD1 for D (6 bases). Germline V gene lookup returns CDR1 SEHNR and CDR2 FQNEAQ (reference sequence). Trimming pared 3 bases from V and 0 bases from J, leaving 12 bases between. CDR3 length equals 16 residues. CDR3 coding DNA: TGTGCCAGCAGCTTTTCCGAGACAGGCTCCTACAATGAGCAGTTCTTC. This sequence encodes CASSFSETGSYNEQFF.

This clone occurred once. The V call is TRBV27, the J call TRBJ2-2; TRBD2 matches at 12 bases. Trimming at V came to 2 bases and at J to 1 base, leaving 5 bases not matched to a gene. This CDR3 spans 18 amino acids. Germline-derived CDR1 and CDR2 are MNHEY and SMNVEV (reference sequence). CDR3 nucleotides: TGTGCCAGCAGTTTACCTAGCGGGAGGGTTGGGAACACCGGGGAGCTGTTTTTT. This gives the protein CASSLPSGRVGNTGELFF.

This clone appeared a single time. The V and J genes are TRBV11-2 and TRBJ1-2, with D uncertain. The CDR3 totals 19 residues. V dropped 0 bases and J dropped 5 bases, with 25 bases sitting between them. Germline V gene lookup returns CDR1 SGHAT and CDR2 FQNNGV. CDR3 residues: CASSLDQTRAHESPYGYTF. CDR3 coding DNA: TGTGCCAGCAGCTTAGATCAGACTAGGGCCCACGAAAGTCCGTATGGCTACACCTTC.

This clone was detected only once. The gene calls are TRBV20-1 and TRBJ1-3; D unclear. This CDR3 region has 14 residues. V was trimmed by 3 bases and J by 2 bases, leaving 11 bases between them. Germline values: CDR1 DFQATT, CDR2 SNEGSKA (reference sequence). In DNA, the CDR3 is TGCAGTGCTAGTGAAGACACGGCTGGAAACACCATATATTTT. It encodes CSASEDTAGNTIYF.

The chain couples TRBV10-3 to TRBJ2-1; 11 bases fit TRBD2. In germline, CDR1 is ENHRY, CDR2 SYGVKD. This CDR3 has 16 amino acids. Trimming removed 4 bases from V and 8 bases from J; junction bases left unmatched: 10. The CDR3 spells CAISGLAGGTPDEQFF. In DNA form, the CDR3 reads TGTGCCATCAGTGGGTTAGCGGGGGGGACGCCTGATGAGCAGTTCTTC.

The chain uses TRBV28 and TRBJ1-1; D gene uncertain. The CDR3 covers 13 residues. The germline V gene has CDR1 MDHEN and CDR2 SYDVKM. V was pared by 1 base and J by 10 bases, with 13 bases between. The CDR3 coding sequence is TGTGCCAGCAGTTTATTGGCAGAGAGGTTAGCTTTCTTT. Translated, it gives CASSLLAERLAFF.

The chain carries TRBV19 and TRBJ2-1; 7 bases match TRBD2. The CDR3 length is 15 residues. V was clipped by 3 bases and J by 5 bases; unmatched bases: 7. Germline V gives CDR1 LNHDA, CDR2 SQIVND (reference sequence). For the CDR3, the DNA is TGTGCCAGTAGTATTCAGCTAGCGGCGCACAATGAGCAGTTCTTC. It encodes CASSIQLAAHNEQFF.

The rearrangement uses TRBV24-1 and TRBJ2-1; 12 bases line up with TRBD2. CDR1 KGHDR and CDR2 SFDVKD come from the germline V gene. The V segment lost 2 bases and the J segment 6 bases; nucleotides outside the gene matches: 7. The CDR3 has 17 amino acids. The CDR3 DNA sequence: TGTGCCACCAGTGATTCCCTGACTAGCGGGAGTGGCAATGAGCAGTTCTTC. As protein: CATSDSLTSGSGNEQFF.

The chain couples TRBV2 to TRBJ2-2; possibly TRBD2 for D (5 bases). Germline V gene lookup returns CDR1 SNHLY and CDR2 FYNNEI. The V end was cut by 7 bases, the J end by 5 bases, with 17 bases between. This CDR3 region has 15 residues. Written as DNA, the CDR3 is TGTGCCAGCAAAAGTGGTCAACGGGATACCGGGGAGCTGTTTTTT. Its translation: CASKSGQRDTGELFF.

The CDR3, as DNA: TGTGCCAGCAGCTTGGGACTTTTCGCTTCTTCTGAAGCTTTCTTT. Translation gives CASSLGLFASSEAFF. V and J are TRBV7-9 and TRBJ1-1, with D possibly being TRBD1 (5 bases). The germline CDR1 and CDR2 sequences are SEHNR and FQNEAQ (reference sequence). CDR3 length: 15 amino acids. The ends were cut back, 3 bases at V and 6 bases at J, with 17 bases in the middle.